This TCR beta chain was documented in a study of cytomegalovirus exposure and HLA in healthy donors. Study-wide results and caveats: Indistinguishability led to the exclusion of some V segments, TRBV6-2 and TRBV6-3 included.

As for this clone: Its antigen remains unidentified.

The PCR employed 60 Vbeta primers together with 13 Jbeta primers. Profiled with immunoSEQ multiplex PCR; TCRdb holds only in-frame clones, not every one. Its listing shows roughly 88,000 clones. CDR1 is SGDLS and CDR2 is YYNGEE in the germline V gene. The CDR3 is made up of 15 amino acids. J gave up 4 bases and V 3 bases, and 9 bases lay outside the gene matches. Sequences were obtained from PBMCs. The clonotype was recovered from a man aged 50 or older in good health and CMV-seropositive. The V gene is TRBV9, the J gene TRBJ1-1; 7 nucleotides match TRBD1. The CDR3 loop reads CASSGTQGFGTEAFF. CDR3 bases: TGTGCCAGCAGCGGAACACAGGGGTTTGGCACTGAAGCTTTCTTT.